This T cell receptor (beta chain) was identified in a study of T-cell memory formation after mild COVID-19. 5'RACE with constant-segment primers built TCRalpha and TCRbeta cDNA libraries with UMIs. TCRdb passed the 5' RACE reads through MiXCR, listing each CDR3 protein once. The sample consists of around 300,000 distinct CDR3 sequences, 15% to 20% of them appearing once. Overall study results and limits: Pre-infection memory carried some responding clones, suggesting that cross-reactive memory joined. Contracting clones, day 15 to 85, had balanced CD4/CD8, and later expanders favored CD4+.

This clonotype has a count of ten or more. The antigen remains unidentified. The CDR3 has 14 residues. V shed 2 bases, J shed 2 bases, and the junction held 1 base outside the gene matches. CDR1 and CDR2 (germline): SGHRS, YFSETQ. This clonotype was sampled from a man aged 18-30 years who had mild COVID-19 (a few samples of this study predate the infection). Cell type and time point are not known. Sequencing input: PBMCs or a T cell subset sorted from them (not recorded which). The V call is TRBV5-1, the J call TRBJ2-4; 7 positions agree with TRBD1. The CDR3 sequence: CASSLRGPKNIQYF. CDR3 sequence (DNA): TGCGCCAGCAGCTTAAGGGGGCCCAAAAACATTCAGTACTTC. Together with reference TRBV5-1 and TRBJ2-4, the CDR3 gives the full variable domain: KAGVTQTPRYLIKTRGQQVTLSCSPISGHRSVSWYQQTPGQGLQFLFEYFSETQRNKGNFPGRFSGRQFSNSRSEMNVSTLELGDSALYLCASSLRGPKNIQYFGAGTRLSVL.